What follows describes a single TCR beta chain. There is no known antigen for this receptor. There are no base qualities to consult, and no much larger clone falls within one base. This entry comes from a study of graft-versus-host responses after intestinal transplantation (dated by TCRdb to about 2021). Regarding the research as a whole: Multivisceral, liver-intestinal, or isolated intestinal transplants were received by the recipients. All recipients received anti-thymocyte globulin induction followed by maintenance tacrolimus and steroids for around 3 years. A cohort of about two dozen intestinal transplant recipients, including one retransplant, was enrolled, and 3 patients lacking pretransplant specimens were excluded. Alloreactive clones were identified by sequencing pre-transplant mixed lymphocyte reaction products and comparing them with unstimulated pre-transplant donor and recipient T cells. Rather than going through the commercial service, samples from a few later patients were sequenced in-house on an Illumina MiSeq and processed with MiXCR. A peak of at least 4% donor T cells among recipient peripheral blood mononuclear cells was the definition used for donor T cell macrochimerism. After intestinal transplantation, graft-versus-host and host-versus-graft alloreactive T cell clones were followed in the graft, circulation and bone marrow using bulk TCR-beta CDR3 sequencing. On the study overall, not on this receptor specifically: GvH clones turned up in recipient bone marrow, with some appearing earlier in ileal mucosa or blood, a pattern consistent with an intestinal mucosal origin. The relatively low number and heterogeneity of intestinal transplant patients limited the conclusions. Early after transplant, peak levels of circulating GvH clones were associated with declines in HvG clones. In the allografts of patients with donor T cell macrochimerism, GvH to HvG T cell clonal ratios were high.

The junction shows trimming of 3 bases on V and 5 bases on J, and the gene matches do not reach 9 bases of it. From the cysteine up to the phenylalanine, the CDR3 has a length of 16 residues. The read is trimmed to its CDR3 DNA, 48 bases read in frame from base 1. CDR1 SGHRS and CDR2 YFSETQ were looked up in the germline V gene. The library was produced with the immunoSEQ multiplex PCR assay. For most patients, genomic DNA was isolated with the Qiagen DNeasy Blood and Tissue Kit and sent frozen to Adaptive Biotechnologies for TCR sequencing. High-throughput TCR-beta CDR3 sequencing of genomic DNA from most patients was performed by Adaptive Biotechnologies. As for the authors' bioinformatics: TCR sequencing data were retrieved from Adaptive's ImmunoSEQ software for 15 to 20 patients, whereas three other patients were processed with MiXCR and VDJtools. To correct CD4 versus CD8 sorting errors, any sequence found in both subsets at a frequency ratio below 5:1 was removed. CDR3 nucleotide sequences shared between donor and recipient were removed because the origin of such sequences could not be assigned. At least 2-fold expansion over unstimulated cells and a minimum CFSE-low frequency of 0.002% (template counts) or 0.001% (read counts) were required for clones to be classified as alloreactive. Clones were considered mappable if detected in sequenced pre-transplant spleen, lymph node, or MLR CFSE-low populations of the donor or recipient. Cumulative frequency of alloreactive clones was calculated as a percentage of all sequences weighted by copy number. TCRdb re-hosts the immuneACCESS table, in-frame sequences only. Its copies lack some clones; in the studies checked, an unresolved V gene accounts for under half of them, and the cause for the rest is not known. V and J calls and clone size are as listed in that table; D and trimming were resolved from the DNA. This sample has under 95,000 clones in its table, and about 89% of those were observed once. The ten largest account for 2% to 3% of the sample.

The time point label, as the study defines it: cells obtained before transplantation from donor or recipient. CD3+CD4+ and CD3+CD8+ populations were FACS-sorted from unstimulated pre-transplant donor and recipient cells taken from spleen or lymph nodes. The clonotype was recovered from a human donor who received an intestinal transplant. The sequence is built from TRBV5-1 and TRBJ2-2, with 8 junctional bases fitting TRBD1. The sample here was unstimulated CD8+ T cells sorted from spleen or lymph node cells, taken before intestinal transplant. The nucleotides are TGCGCCAGCAGCTCCCCGGACAGGGCCGAAACCGGGGAGCTGTTTTTT. Its translation is CASSSPDRAETGELFF.